This is a list of T cell receptor beta chains from one sample in a study of siplizumab effects on memory and regulatory T cells. This table comes from immunoSEQ multiplex PCR, and its TCRdb copy is limited to in-frame clones, with some not included. The table shows about 50,000 clones, with less than 98% occurring only once. Sequencing was done on a sample of naive CD8+ T cells sorted from blood. Every receptor here comes from a human donor in good health. Both conserved end residues are part of each CDR3. D genes are given only for firm matches. The size of a clone is reported for some rows only, either as once, few or many, or as a class for expanded clones.

j_gene	abundance	v_gene	d_gene	CDR3nt	CDR3aa
TRBJ2-1	NA	TRBV6-1	TRBD2	TGTGCCAGCAGTGAAGTAGGGCTAGCGGAAGGGGAGCAGTTCTTC	CASSEVGLAEGEQFF
TRBJ1-2	NA	TRBV29-1	NA	TGCAGCGTTGAGACGACAACAAACTATGGCTACACCTTC	CSVETTTNYGYTF
TRBJ2-2	NA	TRBV28	TRBD1	TGTGCCAGCAGTTTGACAGGGGAAGACGGGGAGCTGTTTTTT	CASSLTGEDGELFF
TRBJ1-6	NA	TRBV6-1	NA	TGTGCCAGCAGTGAAGACAGGGAAGGTTCACCCCTCCACTTT	CASSEDREGSPLHF
TRBJ2-5	NA	TRBV15	TRBD1	TGTGCCACCAGCCGCCGGGGGGACAGGGAGGAGACCCAGTACTTC	CATSRRGDREETQYF
TRBJ1-1	NA	TRBV9	NA	TGTGCCAGCAGCGCGGACGGTGCAGTCGAAGCTTTCTTT	CASSADGAVEAFF
TRBJ2-5	once	TRBV7-9	NA	TGTGCCAGCAGCTTAGAAGATATGGGGAGGACCCAGTACTTC	CASSLEDMGRTQYF
TRBJ2-5	NA	TRBV30	TRBD2	TGTGCCTGGGGACGACTAGCGGGAGAGACCCAGTACTTC	CAWGRLAGETQYF
TRBJ1-1	NA	TRBV7-9	NA	TGTGCCAGCAGCTTAGCTGAAGCTTTCTTT	CASSLAEAFF
TRBJ2-7	NA	TRBV14	NA	TGTGCCAGCAGCCCCCGGGGCAGTAGCTCCTACGAGCAGTACTTC	CASSPRGSSSYEQYF